This record looks at one T cell receptor (beta chain) sequence and its context. As yet, its antigen is unknown. An end of the junction does not agree with germline; a read error may underlie this. Sample-barcoded 5' priming and a J-beta primer mix drove a second PCR of about 6 to 12 cycles. Using its own MiXCR run on the 5' RACE reads, TCRdb lists one record per CDR3 protein. The data contain about 810,000 distinct CDR3 sequences, about 37% of them seen just once; the ten biggest clones take up approximately 13%. The sample originates from a study of blood T cells in healthy people across ages. General study points: A greater number of naive CD4+ cells and higher diversity distinguished long-lived donors from aged donors. Diversity estimates drawn from one million T cells were deemed underestimates.

Germline V lookup: CDR1 MNHEY, CDR2 SVGAGI. This CDR3 region has 12 residues. The source material was blood. The sequence derives from a man aged 18-30 years in good health. This chain uses TRBV6-5 with TRBJ2-1; TRBD1 is a possible D gene (5 bases). This chain's CDR3 is CASGYPGYEQFF. CDR3 sequence (DNA): TGTGCCAGCGGTTACCCAGGGTACGAGCAGTTCTTC.